The sequence of this T cell receptor (beta chain) was determined in a study of beta chain features in type 1 diabetes. Points from the study as a whole: In cDNA sequencing, cells with high TCR expression could be over-represented. A definitive answer on HLA type influencing TCRB rearrangement was not reached here.

The study reverse transcribed the entire isolated RNA, so it sequenced expressed TCRB transcripts. Only in-frame clones appear in the TCRdb table, and some are missing; sequencing was by immunoSEQ multiplex PCR. The top ten clones hold 0.015% to 0.02% of a sample with roughly 330,000 clones, approximately 10% of them seen once. The length of the CDR3 is 14 residues. V lost 1 base and J 4 bases, leaving 11 bases between the germline ends. Looked up from germline, CDR1 is MNHEY and CDR2 is SVGAGI. This clone has a handful of counts. What it binds is not known. The specimen was naive CD4+ T cells from blood. The rearrangement joins TRBV6-5 to TRBJ2-7; D possibly corresponds to TRBD2 (5 bases). The receptor was derived from a woman aged 25 to 39 in good health. CDR3 residues: CASSYYGGTYEQYF. For the CDR3, the DNA is TGTGCCAGCAGTTACTATGGAGGTACTTACGAGCAGTACTTC.